This T cell receptor beta chain was identified during a study of shared clonotypes between healthy human individuals. Looking at the study overall: A donor's plate count was three for CD4 naive and three for CD4 memory; CD8 naive had two and CD8 memory one. The study, taken as a whole, reports: The sole specimen, blood, was sampled, and tissue repertoires likely differ. Naive CD4 clonotype sharing across a handful of donors was approximately 5%.

Sorted subsets were amplified in replicate PCRs using around 0.2 ug DNA, about 30,000 T cell genomes. This table comes from immunoSEQ multiplex PCR, and its TCRdb copy is limited to in-frame clones, with some not included. The table lists about 1.1 million clones, 75% to 85% of them singletons. The CDR3 is 18 residues long. In germline, CDR1 is MGHDK, CDR2 SYGVNS. Trimming took off 1 base at V and 2 bases at J, with 19 bases between the two ends. Note on this clone: Its antigen remains unidentified.

This TCR was recovered from a man aged 18 to 35 in good health. Some clones in this sample may be carry-over from other donors' samples. The sequenced sample consisted of memory CD4+ T cells from PBMCs. As for subset: CD45RA-negative fraction. V usage is TRBV25-1 and J usage is TRBJ2-3; D call uncertain. The CDR3 sequence is CASSELTGTTLATDTQYF. In DNA form, the CDR3 reads TGTGCCAGCAGTGAATTAACGGGCACGACTTTAGCCACAGATACGCAGTATTTT.